The present T cell receptor beta chain was sequenced within a study of immune evolution from preneoplasia to lung adenocarcinoma. Produced via immunoSEQ multiplex PCR; TCRdb's table is partial and in-frame only. In the table there are 9,500 to 10,000 clones, about four fifths of which are singletons. V lost 7 bases to trimming and J lost 4 bases, with 12 bases between them. The CDR3 totals 12 residues. CDR1 is SQVTM, CDR2 ANQGSEA, per germline. The TCR was taken from a person between 70 and 80 years old with lung adenocarcinoma. Some clones in this sample may be carry-over from other donors' samples. V usage is TRBV29-1 and J usage is TRBJ2-3; no clear D gene. Sequencing used FFPE minimally invasive lung adenocarcinoma tissue. CDR3 bases: TGCAGCGCAGGCAGCTTGGCAGATACGCAGTATTTT. This gives the protein CSAGSLADTQYF.